The 2 T cell receptor beta chains presented below share a single source sample, sequenced in a study of T-cell reconstitution after alpha-beta-depleted transplantation in children. For TCRbeta, the library was prepared with unique molecular identifiers. One entry per CDR3 protein results from TCRdb running MiXCR on the PCR reads. Among some 290,000 distinct CDR3 sequences, 20% to 30% were seen once, and the ten largest hold about a tenth. The sample in question was PBMCs, mostly from graft donor cells, obtained 180 days after TCRalphabeta/CD19-depleted stem cell transplant. These receptors were taken from a male patient younger than 18 who had a stem cell transplant for acute lymphoblastic leukemia, so the T cells may come from the graft donor.

The chain has TRBV24-1 and TRBJ2-3, with TRBD1 as a possible D gene (6 bases). Germline V gene lookup returns CDR1 KGHDR and CDR2 SFDVKD. The CDR3 length is 16 residues. V was clipped by 3 bases and J by 0 bases, with 12 bases between them. Here the CDR3 DNA reads TGTGCCACCAGTGATCCCGGGACATTTAGCACAGATACGCAGTATTTT. It is translated as CATSDPGTFSTDTQYF.

This clonotype was counted between two and nine times. The genes are TRBV7-3 and TRBJ2-2, with 7 bases fitting TRBD2. Germline CDR1 and CDR2: SGHTA and FQGTGA. This CDR3 has 14 residues. The trim removed 2 bases at V and 6 bases at J, leaving 3 bases unmatched. The DNA for the CDR3 is TGTGCCAGCAGCTTATTACTAGCGCCCGGGGAGCTGTTTTTT. It is translated as CASSLLLAPGELFF. The full variable domain, with the rest looked up from reference TRBV7-3 and TRBJ2-2, is GAGVSQTPSNKVTEKGKYVELRCDPISGHTALYWYRQSLGQGPEFLIYFQGTGAADDSGLPNDRFFAVRPEGSVSTLKIQRTERGDSAVYLCASSLLLAPGELFFGEGSRLTVL.